Presented here are 10 T cell receptor beta chains from one specimen sequenced in a study of T cells in Graves' hyperthyroidism and ophthalmopathy. The CDR3 regions of TCR beta were amplified from RNA transcripts. The HTBI set primed first-round TCR CDR3 RT-PCR. TCRdb reprocessed the multiplex PCR reads via MiXCR and lists one record per CDR3 protein. The sample records under 300,000 distinct CDR3 sequences, 25% being singletons. Sequenced: blood. These receptors were collected from a man aged 35 to 55 with Graves' hyperthyroidism that later progressed to Graves' ophthalmopathy.

At least ten counts were recorded for this clonotype. V gene TRBV20-1 combines with J gene TRBJ1-3; no firm D call. The CDR3 is 13 residues long. Trimming took 5 bases from V and 2 from J, leaving 10 bases between them. Germline assignment: CDR1 DFQATT and CDR2 SNEGSKA (reference sequence). The CDR3 DNA follows: TGCAGTGCTGTGGCGGAAGCTGGAAACACCATATATTTT. Protein: CSAVAEAGNTIYF.

This clonotype came up many times. The chain has TRBV14 and TRBJ1-1, with unresolved D. The CDR3 has 15 residues. Germline V gene data show CDR1 as SGHDN and CDR2 as FVKESK. V was cut by 1 base and J by 8 bases, with 17 bases left in between. The CDR3 sequence is CASSQVSSATGEAFF. In nucleotides, the CDR3 is TGTGCCAGCAGCCAAGTGTCATCGGCCACGGGGGAAGCTTTCTTT. Combining the CDR3 with reference TRBV14 and TRBJ1-1 gives the whole variable domain EAGVTQFPSHSVIEKGQTVTLRCDPISGHDNLYWYRRVMGKEIKFLLHFVKESKQDESGMPNNRFLAERTGGTYSTLKVQPAELEDSGVYFCASSQVSSATGEAFFGQGTRLTVV.

This clonotype came up many times. The chain joins TRBV20-1 to TRBJ2-5; 7 nucleotides agree with TRBD1. The J segment lost 1 base and the V segment lost 6 bases, leaving 5 bases of the junction unmatched. Germline V gene sequence: CDR1 DFQATT, CDR2 SNEGSKA (reference sequence). This CDR3 has 13 amino acids. The CDR3 region is CSAFRGSQETQYF. The CDR3 DNA reads as TGCAGTGCCTTCAGGGGGAGCCAAGAGACCCAGTACTTC.

The genes are TRBV6-2 or TRBV6-3 and TRBJ2-5, with 8 positions matching TRBD1. This CDR3 has 14 residues. V lost 5 bases, J lost 4 bases, and 6 bases stayed unmatched. Germline V gives CDR1 MNHEY, CDR2 SVGEGT. This CDR3 is CASSMGQETETQYF. CDR3 DNA: TGTGCCAGCAGTATGGGACAGGAGACAGAGACCCAGTACTTC.

The genes are TRBV7-3 and TRBJ2-5, with 8 nucleotides matching TRBD2. V lost 0 bases and J lost 7; bases outside the gene matches: 16. The CDR3 has 18 residues. The germline V gene has CDR1 SGHTA and CDR2 FQGTGA. The CDR3 DNA follows: TGTGCCAGCAGCTTAACGGCACATGGCGGGGGGAAGGGGAGGACCCAGTACTTC. Its translation: CASSLTAHGGGKGRTQYF.

CDR3 residues: CASRLQGRLNQPQHF. CDR3 nucleotide sequence: TGTGCCAGCAGACTCCAGGGACGGCTCAATCAGCCCCAGCATTTT. The V call is TRBV12-3 or TRBV12-4, the J call TRBJ1-5, with TRBD1 as a possible D gene (5 bases). This CDR3 region has 15 residues. Trimming took 6 bases from V and 3 from J, leaving 15 bases between them.

The rearrangement uses TRBV6-5 and TRBJ1-6; tentative D call: TRBD1 (5 bases). V gave up 0 bases and J gave up 7 bases, with 10 bases separating them. The germline V gene has CDR1 MNHEY and CDR2 SVGAGI. The CDR3 is 15 amino acids. CDR3 amino acids: CASSYSPAGNSPLHF. As DNA, the CDR3 is TGTGCCAGCAGTTACTCTCCGGCAGGGAATTCACCCCTCCACTTT.

This clonotype was picked up many times. The chain combines TRBV25-1 with TRBJ2-7; D is uncertain. CDR3 length equals 15 residues. Trimming stripped 1 base from V and 5 bases from J, with 15 bases between. Germline V gene data show CDR1 as MGHDK and CDR2 as SYGVNS. The CDR3 region has the DNA TGTGCCAGCAGTGAATTCAATGCCAGGCGCCACGAGCAGTACTTC. Protein sequence: CASSEFNARRHEQYF.

This clonotype was counted many times. V is TRBV10-1 and J is TRBJ2-7; D unclear. CDR1 and CDR2 (germline): WNHNN, SYGVQD (reference sequence). This CDR3 region has 14 residues. Trimming shortened V by 9 bases and J by 0 bases, and 15 bases separated the two germline ends. In DNA form, the CDR3 reads TGCGCCAGGATACCGACACGGACCTCCTACGAGCAGTACTTC. It codes for CARIPTRTSYEQYF.

Turning to this clonotype: This may be a read error: a much more frequent sequence differs by one nucleotide. V is TRBV29-1 and J is TRBJ2-7, with TRBD2 matching over 7 bases. Germline CDR1 is SQVTM and CDR2 is ANQGSEA. This CDR3 has 11 amino acids. Trimming cost V 6 bases and J 7 bases; bases outside gene matches: 6. The CDR3 is CSVDIGGEQYF. As DNA, the CDR3 is TGCAGCGTGGACATCGGGGGGGAGCAGTACTTC.